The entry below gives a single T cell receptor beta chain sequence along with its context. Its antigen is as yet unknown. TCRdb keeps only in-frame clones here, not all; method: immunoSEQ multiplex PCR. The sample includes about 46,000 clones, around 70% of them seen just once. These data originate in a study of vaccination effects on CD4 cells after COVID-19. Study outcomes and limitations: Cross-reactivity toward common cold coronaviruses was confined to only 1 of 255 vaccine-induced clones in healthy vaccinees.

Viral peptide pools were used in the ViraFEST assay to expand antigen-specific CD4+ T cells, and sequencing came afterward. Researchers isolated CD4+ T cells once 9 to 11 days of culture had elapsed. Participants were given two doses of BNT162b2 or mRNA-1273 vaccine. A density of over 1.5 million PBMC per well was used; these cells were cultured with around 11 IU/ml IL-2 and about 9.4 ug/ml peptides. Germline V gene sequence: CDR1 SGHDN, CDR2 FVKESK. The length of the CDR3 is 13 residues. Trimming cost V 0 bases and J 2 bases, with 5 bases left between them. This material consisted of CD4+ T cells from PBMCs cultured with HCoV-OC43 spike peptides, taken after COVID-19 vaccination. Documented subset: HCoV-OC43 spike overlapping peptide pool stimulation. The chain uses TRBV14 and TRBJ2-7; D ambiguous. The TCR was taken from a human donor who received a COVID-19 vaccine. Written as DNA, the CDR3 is TGTGCCAGCAGCCAAGAAGGCCCCTACGAGCAGTACTTC. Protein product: CASSQEGPYEQYF.